One and the same sample provided the 2 T cell receptor beta chains below, sequenced in a study of blood T cell repertoires in COVID-19. Assay used: immunoSEQ multiplex PCR; TCRdb lists only in-frame clones, some missing. The sample includes some 73,000 clones, 80% to 95% of them seen just once. Sequences were obtained from peripheral blood. These receptors originate from a human donor in a cohort sampled during active COVID-19.

This chain connects TRBV15 to TRBJ2-1; 9 nucleotides agree with TRBD2. This CDR3 is built from 14 residues. Germline CDR1 and CDR2: LNHNV and YYDKDF (reference sequence). With 7 bases clipped from V and 5 bases from J, the junction kept 6 bases outside the gene matches. The CDR3 nucleotides read TGTGCCACCAAACCTAGCGGGGAAAACAATGAGCAGTTCTTC. Translation gives CATKPSGENNEQFF.

Written as DNA, the CDR3 is TGTGCCAGCAGCCCCAGGAAAACGACAGGAGCCACTGGAAACACCATATATTTT. It translates to CASSPRKTTGATGNTIYF. This chain joins TRBV11-2 and TRBJ1-3, with a possible D match to TRBD1 (6 bases). This CDR3 is built from 18 residues. Trimming took 5 bases from V and 2 from J, leaving 22 bases between them. Germline CDR1 is SGHAT and CDR2 is FQNNGV.